What follows is one TCR beta chain and its context. The authors' processing: Quantification of nucleated cells was approximated via reference gene primer amplification. Some clones are missing from TCRdb's copy, which holds only in-frame ones; the method was immunoSEQ multiplex PCR. That table supplies the V and J calls and clone size; D and trimming were determined from the DNA. The table lists around 79,000 clones, about 87% of them singletons. The source of the sample is a study of blood T cell repertoires in COVID-19. Study in general: Samples representing acute and convalescent COVID-19 were sourced from the United States, Italy and Spain. T cells, B-cell-depleted T cells, or PBMCs provided the cDNA or gDNA that served as material.

The sequencing sample was made of peripheral blood. The receptor comes from a human donor in a cohort sampled during active COVID-19.

The CDR3 sequence is CASSFTGGETQYF. CDR3 nucleotide sequence: TGTGCCAGCAGCTTTACGGGGGGGGAGACCCAGTACTTC. V gene TRBV7-2 combines with J gene TRBJ2-5; 8 bases line up with TRBD2. J gave up 5 bases and V 3 bases, and 2 bases lay outside the gene matches. Germline assignment: CDR1 SGHTA and CDR2 FQGNSA. This CDR3 is 13 amino acids long.